The source of this T cell receptor beta chain is a study of cytomegalovirus exposure and HLA in healthy donors (TCRdb year 2017). Study-level background: An earlier analysis of approximately 600 of the donors reported approximately 300 Gb of sequence data and around 120 million unique TCR beta sequences from about 200 million T cells. The later analysis used no new phenotypic data to find candidate immune exposures, relying instead on TCR beta sequences and their occurrence across donors. An earlier analysis of nearly 600 of the donors applied high-throughput TCR beta sequencing to assess whether each TCR beta V gene segment acted as functional or pseudogenic. HLA typing covered class I and class II loci at four-digit resolution. All discovery cohort repertoires had been generated on a single sequencing platform. A later genetic analysis took genome-wide SNP genotypes for about three fifths of the roughly 700 donors and used that subset as a discovery cohort. Of the approximately 370 genotyped donors, less than 90% were placed in the genetic ancestry cluster associated with self-reported Caucasian donors. The study used immunosequencing to profile the T cell repertoires of some 600 subjects and linked those repertoires to cytomegalovirus serostatus. To predict cytomegalovirus infection status, the study brought together high-throughput TCR immunosequencing, statistical association of individual TCRs with disease status, and machine learning. In a later analysis, previously published TCR beta repertoires from 550 to 750 donors were re-analyzed and high-resolution HLA genotyping was added so that TCR occurrence patterns could be studied. A separate validation cohort of approximately 130 different subjects was used in addition to the roughly 700-subject first cohort. Roughly 300 gigabases of sequencing data and tens of millions of unique TCR sequences were included in an early release covering around 600 HLA-typed donors. The study aimed to test whether signatures of past pathogen exposure could be identified by cataloging public T cell receptors. Among 300 to 450 genotyped donors of the cohort, an average of around 240,000 unique TCR beta nucleotide sequences were sequenced per donor, roughly 20% of them non-productive. Donor age, sex, ethnicity and CMV serostatus were collected together with the repertoire data. The number of donors typed differed by locus, with about 629-630 for A, B, C, DRB1 and DQB1, roughly 520 for DQA1, approximately 570 for DPA1, and over 400 for DPB1. Four to six DR-DQ haplotypes were handled as single units for association and clustering, since linkage in the cohort was strong.

CDR1 and CDR2 (SGHRS, YFSETQ) derive from the germline V gene. CDR3 length: 16 amino acids, cysteine to phenylalanine. Only the CDR3 DNA stays, 48 bases, in frame from base 1. For this chain, trimming is 3 bases at the V end and 4 bases at the J end, and the number of junction bases without a gene match is 8. Libraries were constructed by the immunoSEQ multiplex PCR assay. For the multiplex PCR, a mixture combining 60 forward primers for TCR Vbeta segments and 13 reverse primers for TCR Jbeta segments was used. Amplification of the CDR3 region of rearranged TCR beta genes was performed with a multiplex PCR assay on genomic DNA. On the Illumina HiSeq System, the amplified TCR beta libraries were sequenced as 87-base-pair reads. Under the source paper's analysis protocol: Across the 500 to 750 repertoires, a later analysis counted 75 million to 90 million unique TCR beta chains, about 10 million of which were shared by at least two donors. To remove PCR and sequencing errors, raw reads were error-corrected and collapsed into unique sequences using a nearest-neighbor algorithm that merged closely related sequences. To assign V, D and J gene segments, CDR3 sequences were aligned to IMGT reference sequences. For a sequence to be retained, at least a six-nucleotide match to both a V gene segment and a J gene segment was required. Rearrangements were classified as productive when the CDR3 lacked stop codons and remained in frame with V and J, and all other rearrangements were classified as non-productive. Following IMGT convention, CDR3 was defined as the stretch from the second conserved V-encoded cysteine to the conserved J-encoded phenylalanine. The earlier analysis of some 550 of the donors excluded any sequence lacking an unambiguous match to a single V gene segment. In an earlier analysis of 587 of the donors, V segments were called functional above 56.7% productive rearrangements and were called segregating when the between-donor standard deviation exceeded 5%. A statistical classification framework was developed to diagnose cytomegalovirus status using the catalog of TCR beta chain sequences. V and J gene assignment, in a later analysis, came from comparing TCR nucleotide sequences with IMGT/GENE-DB human TR gene sequences. The TCRdist pipeline was used in a later analysis to assign CDR3 sequences and most-parsimonious VDJ recombination scenarios. A later analysis defined each TCR beta chain by its CDR3 amino acid sequence plus V-gene family, and excluded reads lacking a unique V-gene family. To address suspected cross-contamination and a sequencing artifact, a later analysis removed over 500 highly shared, low-generation-probability nucleotide sequences. For each public chain, a later analysis derived a clonal expansion index from normalized ranks of inferred template counts within each repertoire. In a later analysis, generation probabilities were computed with a VDJ recombination model fitted to out-of-frame rearrangements, and the resulting probabilities were checked against IGoR. In a later analysis, TCR-TCR, TCR-HLA and TCR-CMV co-occurrence was scored with hypergeometric tests, and a repertoire-size bias correction was applied to TCR pairs. A later analysis estimated false discovery rates by permuting HLA or CMV assignments 20 times. In a later analysis, co-occurring TCRs were grouped using DBSCAN, with TCRdist sequence similarity added in when clustering inside HLA-allele-positive subsets. Co-occurrence clustering excluded repertoires with fewer than 30,000 or more than 120,000 public chains, plus five with anomalous nucleotide sharing. The table comes from immuneACCESS by way of TCRdb, which keeps in-frame sequences with V and J called. Part of the clones is missing from these tables; in studies checked, under half for an unresolved V gene and the rest for unknown reasons. V and J calls and clone size are copied from that table; D and trimming were computed from the DNA. This sample has under 100,000 clones in its table, and roughly 82% of those were observed once. 7% to 10% of the sample rests with the top ten.

The cohort comprised 666 healthy bone marrow donors. Cohort members were all nominally healthy when sampled, although unrecorded immune exposures were likely present. CMV serostatus was positive for almost 300 and negative for about half of the roughly 700 cohort members, and was not recorded for this donor. Every donor gave a peripheral blood sample, and the peripheral blood mononuclear cells from that sample were used for TCR beta sequencing. The Qiagen DNeasy Blood Extraction Kit was used to extract genomic DNA from the blood cell samples. The investigation overall reported the following: A further reported finding was that TCR beta sequences accurately predicted the HLA-A and HLA-B alleles for most subjects in the first cohort. In a later analysis, about 17,000 TCR beta sequences were associated with specific HLA alleles at a false discovery rate of 0.05. Compared with equally common non-associated chains, HLA-associated TCR beta chains in a later analysis were more clonally expanded and had lower generation probabilities. This cohort had only TCR beta chains sequenced, and the lack of alpha or paired-chain data limited which features could be detected. The classifier was reported to diagnose cytomegalovirus status with high specificity and sensitivity in both the original cohort and the validation cohort. The sequencing pipeline was judged likely to have produced a cluster of highly shared sequence variants as a technical artifact. In a later genetic analysis, a missense DCLRE1C variant was associated with V-gene and J-gene trimming of TCR beta chains, and the association was replicated in an independent cohort. Linkage disequilibrium might explain the correlated functional status among segregating V segments, but an unknown experimental factor could not be excluded. Some IMGT-functional V segments, including TRBV6-2 and TRBV6-3, could not be distinguished by the 87-base-pair reads and were therefore excluded. A later analysis found that most CMV-associated TCR beta chains appeared HLA-restricted, with HLA associations seemingly driven largely by CMV exposure. For the cohort, immune exposure information was limited to CMV serostatus. A later analysis found that TCR association rates varied across HLA loci, with DRB1 alleles showing the most associated TCRs and HLA-C alleles the fewest. A later genetic analysis reported fewer N-insertions in productive TCRs among donors in an Asian-associated ancestry cluster than the approximately 700-donor mean. In an earlier analysis of under 600 of the donors, most TCR beta V segments were observed in productive rearrangements about 87% or about 30% of the time, broadly matching IMGT annotations. Sequencing depth was assumed to be roughly uniform across donors in the presence/absence analyses, though that assumption may not hold. A total of 150 or so TCR beta chains were listed by the study as associated with cytomegalovirus. The authors suggested that the approach could potentially be generalized to other disease states and immunological phenotypes. Approximately 18 rarely observed V segments, including chromosome 9 orphons, were excluded from the earlier analysis of approximately 500 of the donors because counts were too low. When HLA alleles, especially DR and DQ, strongly co-occurred, TCR associations were difficult to assign to individual alleles. A later analysis reported that several top co-occurrence clusters appeared linked to parvovirus B19, influenza, CMV and Epstein-Barr virus. While some public TCRs were present in many individuals, most TCR sequences turned up only very rarely across donors. In vitro tests confirmed that a few of the cytomegalovirus-associated TCR beta chains recognize cytomegalovirus antigens. HLA typing was unavailable for some donors at each locus, so association tests used only the typed subset.

In the case of this clone: Its specific antigen is unknown. No much larger clone exists at a distance of one base, and base qualities are not known.

The material sequenced was PBMCs. The clonotype originates from a human donor in good health. The chain was built from TRBV5-1 and TRBJ2-5, with 11 central nucleotides matching TRBD2. The CDR3 region reads CASSSTSGRVRETQYF. The nucleotide sequence reads as follows: TGCGCCAGCAGCTCCACTAGCGGGAGAGTCCGAGAGACCCAGTACTTC.